Listed below are T cell receptor beta chains from one sample, sequenced in a study of control samples from healthy donors and cancer patients. Sequencing used immunoSEQ multiplex PCR; TCRdb keeps in-frame clones, though not all of them. The table has approximately 40,000 clones, about 83% seen once. Sequencing input: PBMCs. The receptors come from a woman aged 60 to 75 with lung cancer. The CDR3 runs from the conserved cysteine through the conserved F or W. A D gene is named only where the DNA matches it firmly. Not all rows give a size; the values are once, few, many and, for expanded clones, a class.

NA | TRBJ2-7 | NA | TRBV3-1/TRBV3-2 | CASSQGGGDYEQYF | TGTGCCAGCAGCCAAGGAGGCGGGGACTACGAGCAGTACTTC
NA | TRBJ2-5 | once | TRBV5-4 | CASSLASIGDLAQYF | TGTGCCAGCAGCTTGGCCTCAATAGGAGATCTGGCCCAGTACTTC
TRBD2 | TRBJ2-3 | NA | TRBV29-1 | CSVPPSGRSVSDTQYF | TGCAGCGTTCCACCTAGCGGGAGGTCCGTTTCGGATACGCAGTATTTT
TRBD2 | TRBJ2-1 | NA | TRBV6-2/TRBV6-3 | CASSWGDYEQFF | TGTGCCAGCAGTTGGGGGGACTACGAGCAGTTCTTC
TRBD2 | TRBJ2-7 | NA | TRBV27 | CASSRLAGPTYEQYF | TGTGCCAGCTCCCGACTAGCGGGGCCCACCTACGAGCAGTACTTC
TRBD1 | TRBJ1-2 | NA | TRBV4-1 | CASSQANSGTDNYGYTF | TGCGCCAGCAGCCAAGCCAATTCCGGGACAGATAACTATGGCTACACCTTC
NA | TRBJ2-7 | few | TRBV11-3 | CASSLEGPGTYEQYF | TGTGCCAGCAGCTTAGAGGGTCCTGGGACCTACGAGCAGTACTTC
NA | TRBJ2-1 | NA | TRBV30 | CAWSGTPSYNEQFF | TGTGCCTGGAGTGGGACCCCGTCCTACAATGAGCAGTTCTTC
NA | TRBJ1-5 | NA | TRBV6-6 | CASSSQGGGQEPQHF | TGTGCCAGCAGCTCTCAGGGCGGGGGCCAGGAGCCCCAGCATTTT
TRBD1 | TRBJ2-7 | few | TRBV6-5 | CASSYSGGTGAYEQYF | TGTGCCAGCAGTTACTCGGGCGGGACAGGGGCCTACGAGCAGTACTTC
NA | TRBJ1-4 | NA | TRBV19 | CASKGQGFELFF | TGTGCCAGTAAGGGCCAGGGGTTTGAACTGTTTTTT
TRBD1 | TRBJ1-1 | NA | TRBV6-2/TRBV6-3 | CASSYSRTGGNTEAFF | TGTGCCAGCAGTTACTCGAGGACAGGGGGGAACACTGAAGCTTTCTTT
NA | TRBJ1-5 | NA | TRBV12-5 | CASGPNQPQHF | TGTGCTAGTGGTCCGAATCAGCCCCAGCATTTT
TRBD1 | TRBJ1-1 | NA | TRBV12-3/TRBV12-4 | CASSLTGVTEAFF | TGTGCCAGCAGCCTAACAGGGGTCACTGAAGCTTTCTTT
NA | TRBJ1-2 | NA | TRBV6-5 | CASSPPGPIYGYTF | TGTGCCAGCAGTCCCCCCGGTCCGATCTATGGCTACACCTTC
NA | TRBJ2-1 | NA | TRBV3-1/TRBV3-2 | CASSQESRLLGNEQFF | TGTGCCAGCAGCCAAGAATCCCGGCTGCTCGGCAATGAGCAGTTCTTC
TRBD1 | TRBJ2-7 | NA | TRBV5-1 | CASSSDRGYEQYF | TGCGCCAGCAGCTCGGACAGGGGGTACGAGCAGTACTTC
NA | TRBJ1-2 | NA | TRBV4-1 | CASSQDRSNYGYTF | TGCGCCAGCAGCCAAGACAGGTCTAACTATGGCTACACCTTC
NA | TRBJ2-7 | NA | TRBV5-4 | CASSLAGIHEQYF | TGTGCCAGCAGCTTGGCCGGGATCCACGAGCAGTACTTC
NA | TRBJ1-5 | NA | TRBV12-3/TRBV12-4 | CASRSLLNQPQHF | TGTGCCAGCAGGTCCTTGCTTAATCAGCCCCAGCATTTT
TRBD2 | TRBJ2-3 | NA | TRBV7-2 | CASSPSREGSNTQYF | TGTGCCAGCAGTCCTAGTCGGGAGGGATCGAATACGCAGTATTTT
TRBD2 | TRBJ2-7 | NA | TRBV19 | CASSIGLAGKEQYF | TGTGCCAGTAGTATCGGTCTAGCGGGAAAAGAGCAGTACTTC
NA | TRBJ1-2 | NA | TRBV6-6 | CASSYLGRAANYGYTF | TGTGCCAGCAGTTATCTGGGTAGAGCGGCGAACTATGGCTACACCTTC
NA | TRBJ1-2 | once | TRBV28 | CASGPASNYGYTF | TGTGCCAGCGGGCCTGCCTCTAACTATGGCTACACCTTC
NA | TRBJ2-6 | NA | TRBV6-5 | CAILRVSGANVLTF | TGTGCCATACTCAGGGTCTCTGGGGCCAACGTCCTGACTTTC
NA | TRBJ2-7 | NA | TRBV5-1 | CASSLGGRAYEQYF | TGCGCCAGCAGCTTGGGGGGTAGGGCCTACGAGCAGTACTTC
TRBD1 | TRBJ1-5 | NA | TRBV5-6 | CASSLEGTGYGQPQHF | TGTGCCAGCAGCTTGGAGGGGACAGGGTACGGTCAGCCCCAGCATTTT
TRBD2 | TRBJ2-3 | NA | TRBV5-8 | CASSPLGLAGTDTQYF | TGTGCCAGCAGCCCCCTCGGCCTAGCGGGCACAGATACGCAGTATTTT
NA | TRBJ1-1 | NA | TRBV19 | CASSIGHLNTEAFF | TGTGCCAGTAGTATAGGGCACCTTAACACTGAAGCTTTCTTT
NA | TRBJ1-4 | NA | TRBV5-1 | CASSPINEKLFF | TGCGCCAGCAGCCCTATTAATGAAAAACTGTTTTTT
NA | TRBJ1-2 | NA | TRBV12-5 | CASGLGWGGTGYTF | TGTGCTAGTGGTTTGGGTTGGGGGGGCACTGGCTACACCTTC
NA | TRBJ1-1 | NA | TRBV27 | CASSLEYMDRPEAFF | TGTGCCAGCAGTTTAGAGTATATGGATCGGCCTGAAGCTTTCTTT
NA | TRBJ2-7 | NA | TRBV5-8 | CASSLVKGVKGEQYF | TGTGCCAGCAGCCTAGTTAAGGGGGTCAAAGGGGAGCAGTACTTC
TRBD2 | TRBJ2-7 | NA | TRBV3-1/TRBV3-2 | CASGTITGNEQYF | TGTGCCAGTGGGACTATAACCGGCAACGAGCAGTACTTC
NA | TRBJ2-7 | NA | TRBV19 | CASSPTPSYEQYF | TGTGCCAGTAGTCCGACTCCCTCCTACGAGCAGTACTTC
NA | TRBJ2-3 | NA | TRBV12-3/TRBV12-4 | CASRGTDTQYF | TGTGCCAGCAGGGGCACAGATACGCAGTATTTT
TRBD1 | TRBJ1-6 | NA | TRBV25-1 | CASTLQGDYNSPLHF | TGTGCCAGCACCCTCCAGGGGGACTATAATTCACCCCTCCACTTT
NA | TRBJ2-3 | NA | TRBV19 | CASSIRSDTQYF | TGTGCCAGTAGTATCAGGTCAGATACGCAGTATTTT
NA | TRBJ1-5 | NA | TRBV21-1 | CASSKEGTGSNQPQHF | TGTGCCAGCAGCAAAGAGGGGACAGGGAGCAATCAGCCCCAGCATTTT
NA | TRBJ1-5 | few | TRBV4-1 | CASSQDPQIWQPQHF | TGCGCCAGCAGCCAAGATCCCCAGATATGGCAGCCCCAGCATTTT
NA | TRBJ2-7 | NA | TRBV6-5 | CASSLTKQGEQYF | TGTGCCAGCAGTTTGACTAAACAAGGCGAGCAGTACTTC
NA | TRBJ1-5 | NA | TRBV10-3 | CAISDSTNQPQHF | TGTGCCATCAGTGATTCTACTAATCAGCCCCAGCATTTT
TRBD1 | TRBJ2-1 | few | TRBV5-5 | CASSFRNHGTGGNEQFF | TGTGCCAGCAGCTTCCGAAACCACGGGACAGGGGGTAATGAGCAGTTCTTC
TRBD2 | TRBJ2-7 | NA | TRBV29-1 | CSAGGGLGLEQYF | TGCAGCGCCGGGGGGGGACTTGGGCTTGAGCAGTACTTC
NA | TRBJ2-2 | NA | TRBV9 | CASSVSSHNPDTGELFF | TGTGCCAGCAGCGTAAGCTCCCACAACCCCGACACCGGGGAGCTGTTTTTT
TRBD2 | TRBJ2-3 | NA | TRBV9 | CASSPSGLMALSTDTQYF | TGTGCCAGCAGCCCTAGCGGGCTGATGGCTCTCAGCACAGATACGCAGTATTTT
NA | TRBJ2-1 | NA | TRBV19 | CASSIATPGGYNEQFF | TGTGCCAGTAGTATAGCCACCCCCGGCGGCTACAATGAGCAGTTCTTC